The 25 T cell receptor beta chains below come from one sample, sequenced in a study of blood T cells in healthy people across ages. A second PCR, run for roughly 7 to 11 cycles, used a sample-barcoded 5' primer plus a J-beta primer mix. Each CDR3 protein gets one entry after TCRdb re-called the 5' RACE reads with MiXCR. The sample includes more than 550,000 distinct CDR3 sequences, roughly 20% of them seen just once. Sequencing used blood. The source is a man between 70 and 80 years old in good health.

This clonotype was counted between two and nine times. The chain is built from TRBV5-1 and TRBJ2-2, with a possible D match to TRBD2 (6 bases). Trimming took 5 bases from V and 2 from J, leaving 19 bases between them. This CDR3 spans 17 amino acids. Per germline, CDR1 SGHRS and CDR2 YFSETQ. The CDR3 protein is CASRRGGVAVNTGELFF. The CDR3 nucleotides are TGCGCCAGCAGGAGAGGTGGAGTAGCGGTTAACACCGGGGAGCTGTTTTTT.

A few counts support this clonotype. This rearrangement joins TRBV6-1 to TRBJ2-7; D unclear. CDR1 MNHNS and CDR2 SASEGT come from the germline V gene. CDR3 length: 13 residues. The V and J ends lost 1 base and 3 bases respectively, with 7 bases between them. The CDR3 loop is CASSEGELYEQYV. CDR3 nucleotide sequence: TGTGCCAGCAGTGAAGGCGAACTCTACGAGCAGTACGTC.

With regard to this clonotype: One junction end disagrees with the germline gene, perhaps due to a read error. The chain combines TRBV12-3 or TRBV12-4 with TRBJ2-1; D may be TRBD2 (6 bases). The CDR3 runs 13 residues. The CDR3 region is CASSPGRAYEEFF. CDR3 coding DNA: TGTGCCAGCAGTCCCGGGAGAGCATATGAGGAGTTCTTC.

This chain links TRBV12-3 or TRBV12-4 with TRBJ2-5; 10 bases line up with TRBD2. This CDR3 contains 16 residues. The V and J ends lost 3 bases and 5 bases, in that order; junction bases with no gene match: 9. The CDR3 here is CASSFVGVAGGETQYF. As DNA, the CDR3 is TGTGCCAGCAGTTTTGTTGGCGTAGCGGGGGGCGAGACCCAGTACTTC.

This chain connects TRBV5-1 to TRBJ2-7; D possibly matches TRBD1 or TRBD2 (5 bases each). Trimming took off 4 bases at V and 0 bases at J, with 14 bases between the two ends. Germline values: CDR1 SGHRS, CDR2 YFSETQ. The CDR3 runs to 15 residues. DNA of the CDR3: TGCGCCAGCAGCCCCGACGGGACGAACTCCTACGAGCAGTACTTC. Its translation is CASSPDGTNSYEQYF.

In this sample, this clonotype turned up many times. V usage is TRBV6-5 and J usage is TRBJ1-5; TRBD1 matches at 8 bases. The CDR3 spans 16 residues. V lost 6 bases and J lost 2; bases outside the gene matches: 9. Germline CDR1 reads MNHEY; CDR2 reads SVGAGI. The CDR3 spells CASSLTPDRGNQPQHF. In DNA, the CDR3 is TGTGCCAGCAGCCTAACCCCGGACAGGGGCAATCAGCCCCAGCATTTT.

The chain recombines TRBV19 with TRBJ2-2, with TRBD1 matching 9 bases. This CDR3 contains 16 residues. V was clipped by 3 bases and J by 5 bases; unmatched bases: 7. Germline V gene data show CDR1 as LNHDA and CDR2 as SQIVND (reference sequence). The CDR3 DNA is TGTGCCAGTAGTATGCCGGGACAGGGAACAACCGGGGAGCTGTTTTTT. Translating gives CASSMPGQGTTGELFF.

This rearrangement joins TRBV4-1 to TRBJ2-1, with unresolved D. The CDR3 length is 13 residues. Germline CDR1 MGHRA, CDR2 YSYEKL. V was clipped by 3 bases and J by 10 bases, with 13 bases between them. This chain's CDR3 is CASSQGRDWEQFF. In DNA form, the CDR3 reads TGCGCCAGCAGCCAGGGTCGTGACTGGGAGCAGTTCTTC.

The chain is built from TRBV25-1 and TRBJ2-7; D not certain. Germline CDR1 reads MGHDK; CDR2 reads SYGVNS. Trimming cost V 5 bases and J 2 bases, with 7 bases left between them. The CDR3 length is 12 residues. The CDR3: CASSTPTYEQYF. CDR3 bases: TGTGCCAGCAGTACCCCAACCTACGAGCAGTACTTC.

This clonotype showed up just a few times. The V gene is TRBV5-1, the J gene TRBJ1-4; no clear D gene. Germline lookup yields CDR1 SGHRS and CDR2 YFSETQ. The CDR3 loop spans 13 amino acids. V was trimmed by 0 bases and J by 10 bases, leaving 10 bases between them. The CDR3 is CASSLEGFGKLFF. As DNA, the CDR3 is TGCGCCAGCAGCTTGGAGGGTTTTGGAAAACTGTTTTTT.

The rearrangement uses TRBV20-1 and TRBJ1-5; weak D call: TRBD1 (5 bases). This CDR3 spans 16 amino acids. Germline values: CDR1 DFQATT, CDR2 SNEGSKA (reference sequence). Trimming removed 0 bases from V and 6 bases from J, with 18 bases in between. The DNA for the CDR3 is TGCAGTGCTAGAGATGTGGCAGGGCAAGGTAGTCAGCCCCAGCATTTT. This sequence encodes CSARDVAGQGSQPQHF.

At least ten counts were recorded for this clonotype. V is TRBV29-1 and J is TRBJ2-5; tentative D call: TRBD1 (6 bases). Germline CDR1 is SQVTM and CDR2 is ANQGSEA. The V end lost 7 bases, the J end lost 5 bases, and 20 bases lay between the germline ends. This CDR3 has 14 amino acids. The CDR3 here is CSAFGQKLGETQYF. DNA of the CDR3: TGCAGCGCCTTCGGACAGAAACTCGGGGAGACCCAGTACTTC.

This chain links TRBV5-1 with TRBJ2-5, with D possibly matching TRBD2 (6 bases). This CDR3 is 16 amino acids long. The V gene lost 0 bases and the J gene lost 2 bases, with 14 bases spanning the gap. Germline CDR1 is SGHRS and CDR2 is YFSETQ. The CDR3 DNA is TGCGCCAGCAGCTTGGTAGGGCGGGGCTCACAAGAGACCCAGTACTTC. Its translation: CASSLVGRGSQETQYF.

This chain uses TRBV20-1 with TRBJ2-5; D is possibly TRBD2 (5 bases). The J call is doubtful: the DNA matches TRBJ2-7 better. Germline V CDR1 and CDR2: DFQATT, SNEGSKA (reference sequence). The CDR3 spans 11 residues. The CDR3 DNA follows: TGCAGTGCATCTAGCTCGTCCGAGCAGTACGTC. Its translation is CSASSSSEQYV.

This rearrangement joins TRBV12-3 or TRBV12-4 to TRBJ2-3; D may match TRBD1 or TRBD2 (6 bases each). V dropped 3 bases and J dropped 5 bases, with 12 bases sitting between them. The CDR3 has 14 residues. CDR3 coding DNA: TGTGCCAGCAGTTTCGGGGGCAGGGAAGATACGCAGTATTTT. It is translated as CASSFGGREDTQYF.

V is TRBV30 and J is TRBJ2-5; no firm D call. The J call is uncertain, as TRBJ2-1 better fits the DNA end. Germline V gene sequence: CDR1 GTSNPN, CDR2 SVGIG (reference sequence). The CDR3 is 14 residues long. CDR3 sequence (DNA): TGTGCCTCGCGGATGGGAATAATGGAAAATGAGCAGTTCTTC. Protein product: CASRMGIMENEQFF.

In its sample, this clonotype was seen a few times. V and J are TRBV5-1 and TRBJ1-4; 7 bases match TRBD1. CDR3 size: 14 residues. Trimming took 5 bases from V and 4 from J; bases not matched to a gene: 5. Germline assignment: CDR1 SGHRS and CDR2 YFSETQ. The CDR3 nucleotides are TGCGCCAGCAGAGGGGGCGGCAATAATGAAAAACTGTTTTTT. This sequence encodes CASRGGGNNEKLFF. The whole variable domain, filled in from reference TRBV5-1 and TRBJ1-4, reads KAGVTQTPRYLIKTRGQQVTLSCSPISGHRSVSWYQQTPGQGLQFLFEYFSETQRNKGNFPGRFSGRQFSNSRSEMNVSTLELGDSALYLCASRGGGNNEKLFFGSGTQLSVL.

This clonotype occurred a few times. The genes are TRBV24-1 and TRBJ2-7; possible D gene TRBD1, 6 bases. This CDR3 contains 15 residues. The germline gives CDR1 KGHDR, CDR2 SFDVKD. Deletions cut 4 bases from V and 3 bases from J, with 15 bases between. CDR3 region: CATSDLTGGHYEQYF. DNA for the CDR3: TGTGCCACCAGTGACCTGACAGGTGGACACTACGAGCAGTACTTC.

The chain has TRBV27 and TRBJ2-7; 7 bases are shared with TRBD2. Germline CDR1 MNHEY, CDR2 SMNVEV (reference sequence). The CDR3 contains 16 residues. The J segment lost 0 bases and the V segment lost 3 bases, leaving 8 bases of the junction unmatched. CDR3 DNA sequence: TGTGCCAGCAGTTTCAAAGGCGGGAGTAACTCCTACGAGCAGTACGTC. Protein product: CASSFKGGSNSYEQYV.

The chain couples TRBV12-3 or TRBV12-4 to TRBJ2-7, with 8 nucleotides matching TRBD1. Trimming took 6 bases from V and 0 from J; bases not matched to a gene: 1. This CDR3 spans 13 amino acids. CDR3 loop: CASRGQVSYEQYF. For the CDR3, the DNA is TGTGCCAGCAGGGGACAGGTCTCCTACGAGCAGTACTTC.

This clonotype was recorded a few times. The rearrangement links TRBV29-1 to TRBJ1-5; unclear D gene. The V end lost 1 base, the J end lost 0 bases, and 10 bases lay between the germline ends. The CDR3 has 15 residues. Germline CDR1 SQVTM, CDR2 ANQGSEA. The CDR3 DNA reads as TGCAGCGTTGAAGGGAAGGGAGATAGCAATCAGCCCCAGCATTTT. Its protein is CSVEGKGDSNQPQHF.

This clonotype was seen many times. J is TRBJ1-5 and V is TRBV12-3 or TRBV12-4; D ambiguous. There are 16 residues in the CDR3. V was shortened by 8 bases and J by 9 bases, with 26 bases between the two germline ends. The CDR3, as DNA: TGTGCCAGCTCCCTTGGTCCCCTCGGGCAGTGGGGGCCCCAGCATTTT. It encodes CASSLGPLGQWGPQHF.

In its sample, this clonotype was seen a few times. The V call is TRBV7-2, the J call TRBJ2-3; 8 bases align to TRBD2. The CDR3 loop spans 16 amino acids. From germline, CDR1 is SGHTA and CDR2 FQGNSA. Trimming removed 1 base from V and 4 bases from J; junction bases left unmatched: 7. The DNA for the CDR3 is TGTGCCAGCAGCTTAGTGGTAGCGGGATGGGCAGATACGCAGTATTTT. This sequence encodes CASSLVVAGWADTQYF.

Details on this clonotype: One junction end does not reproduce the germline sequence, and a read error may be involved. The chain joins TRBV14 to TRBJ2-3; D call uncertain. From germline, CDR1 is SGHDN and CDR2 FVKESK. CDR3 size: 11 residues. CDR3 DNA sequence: TGTACCAGCAGCCATACAGATACGCAGTATTTT. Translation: CTSSHTDTQYF.

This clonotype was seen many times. The CDR3 protein is CASSLVGGVNQPQHF. CDR3 bases: TGTGCCAGCAGCTTAGTAGGAGGGGTCAATCAGCCCCAGCATTTT. The chain joins TRBV7-9 to TRBJ1-5, with D possibly being TRBD1 (5 bases). CDR3 length: 15 residues. Between the trimmed V and J ends, which lost 1 base and 3 bases, there was a span of 10 bases. Germline V gives CDR1 SEHNR, CDR2 FQNEAQ (reference sequence).